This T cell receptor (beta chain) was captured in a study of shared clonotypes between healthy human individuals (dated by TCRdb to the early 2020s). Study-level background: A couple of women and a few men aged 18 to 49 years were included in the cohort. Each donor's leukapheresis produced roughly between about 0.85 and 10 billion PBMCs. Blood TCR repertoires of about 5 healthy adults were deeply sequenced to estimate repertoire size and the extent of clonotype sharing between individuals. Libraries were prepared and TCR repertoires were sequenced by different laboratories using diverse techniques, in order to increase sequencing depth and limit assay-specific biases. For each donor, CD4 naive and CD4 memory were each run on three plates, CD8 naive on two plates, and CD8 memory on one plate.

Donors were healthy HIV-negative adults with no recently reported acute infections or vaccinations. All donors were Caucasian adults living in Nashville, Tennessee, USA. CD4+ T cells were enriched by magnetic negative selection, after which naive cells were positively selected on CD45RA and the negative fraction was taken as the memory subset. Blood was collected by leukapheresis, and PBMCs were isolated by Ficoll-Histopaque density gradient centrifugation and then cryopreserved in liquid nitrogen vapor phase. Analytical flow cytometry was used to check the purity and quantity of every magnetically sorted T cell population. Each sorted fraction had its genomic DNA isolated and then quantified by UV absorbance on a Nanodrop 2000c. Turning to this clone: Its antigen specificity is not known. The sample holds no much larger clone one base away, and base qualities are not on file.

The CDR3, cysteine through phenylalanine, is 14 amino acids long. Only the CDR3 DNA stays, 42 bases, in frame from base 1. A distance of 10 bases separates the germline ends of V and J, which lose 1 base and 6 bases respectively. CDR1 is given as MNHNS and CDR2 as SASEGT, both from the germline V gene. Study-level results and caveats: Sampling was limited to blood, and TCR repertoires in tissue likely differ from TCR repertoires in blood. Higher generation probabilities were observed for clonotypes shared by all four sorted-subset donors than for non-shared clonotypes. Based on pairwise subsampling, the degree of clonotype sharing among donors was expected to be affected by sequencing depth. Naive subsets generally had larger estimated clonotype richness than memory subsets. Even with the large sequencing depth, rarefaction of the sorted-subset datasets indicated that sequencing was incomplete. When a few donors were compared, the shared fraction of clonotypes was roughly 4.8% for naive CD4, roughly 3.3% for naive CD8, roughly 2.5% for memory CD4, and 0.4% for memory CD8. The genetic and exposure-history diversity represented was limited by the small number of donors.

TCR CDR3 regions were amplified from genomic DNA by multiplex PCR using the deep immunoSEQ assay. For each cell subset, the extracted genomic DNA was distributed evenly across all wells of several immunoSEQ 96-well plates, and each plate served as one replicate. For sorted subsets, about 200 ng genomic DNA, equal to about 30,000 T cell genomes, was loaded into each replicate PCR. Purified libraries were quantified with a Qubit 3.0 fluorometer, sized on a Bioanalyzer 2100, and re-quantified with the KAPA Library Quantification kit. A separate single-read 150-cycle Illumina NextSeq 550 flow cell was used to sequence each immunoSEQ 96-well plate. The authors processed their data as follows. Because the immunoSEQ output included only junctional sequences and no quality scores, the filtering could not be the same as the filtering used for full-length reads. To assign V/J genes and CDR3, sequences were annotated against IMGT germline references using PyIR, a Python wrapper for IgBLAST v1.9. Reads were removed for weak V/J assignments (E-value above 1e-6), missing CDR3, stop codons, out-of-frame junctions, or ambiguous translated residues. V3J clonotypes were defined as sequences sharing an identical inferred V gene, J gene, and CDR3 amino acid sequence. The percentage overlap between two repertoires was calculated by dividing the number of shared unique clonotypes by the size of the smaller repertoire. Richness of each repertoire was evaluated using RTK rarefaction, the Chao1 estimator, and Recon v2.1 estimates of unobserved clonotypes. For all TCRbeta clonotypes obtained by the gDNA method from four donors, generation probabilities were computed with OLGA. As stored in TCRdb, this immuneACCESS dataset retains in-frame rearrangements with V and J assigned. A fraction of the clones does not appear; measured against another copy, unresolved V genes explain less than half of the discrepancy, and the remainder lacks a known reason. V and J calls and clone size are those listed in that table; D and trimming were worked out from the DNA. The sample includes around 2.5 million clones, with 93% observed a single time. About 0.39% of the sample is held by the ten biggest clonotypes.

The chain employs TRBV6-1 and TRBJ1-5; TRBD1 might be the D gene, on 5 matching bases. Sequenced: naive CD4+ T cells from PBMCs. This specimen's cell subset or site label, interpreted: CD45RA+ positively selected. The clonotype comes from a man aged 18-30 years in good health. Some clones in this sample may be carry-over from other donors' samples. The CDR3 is CASSEGRVGQPQHF. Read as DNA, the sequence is TGTGCCAGCAGTGAAGGCAGGGTGGGTCAGCCCCAGCATTTT.